This paragraph reports one T cell receptor (beta chain). In germline, CDR1 is SGHKS, CDR2 YYEKEE (reference sequence). This CDR3 comprises 14 residues. With V trimmed by 6 bases and J by 4 bases, 9 bases remained unmatched. The source of the sample is a study of cytomegalovirus exposure and HLA in healthy donors. Measured with immunoSEQ multiplex PCR; TCRdb has only the in-frame clones, and not every one. The table lists 120,000 or so clones, roughly 90% of them singletons, with less than 1.5% in the top ten. This chain connects TRBV5-5 to TRBJ1-2; the match to TRBD1 covers 7 bases. Sequencing was carried out using PBMCs. The receptor comes from a man aged 30 to 45 in good health and CMV-seronegative. The CDR3 DNA is TGTGCCAGCATCCTTATCGGGACAGCCTATGGCTACACCTTC. Protein: CASILIGTAYGYTF.